These 30 T cell receptor beta chains share one sample of origin, sequenced in a study of blood T cell repertoires in COVID-19 (dated by TCRdb to 2018 to 2021). The library was prepared using the immunoSEQ multiplex PCR assay. This is the immuneACCESS table as TCRdb keeps it, with only in-frame sequences that have V and J called. A part of the clones is gone; compared with another copy, unresolved V genes explain less than half, and the rest is unexplained. The sample records about 38,000 clones, about 94% of which are singletons. The ten largest clones represent more than 3.5% of the sample. Sequenced input: peripheral blood. The source is a human donor with active COVID-19. The donor label of this sample is uncertain.

V gene TRBV5-4 combines with J gene TRBJ1-2; a weak D match, TRBD1 (6 bases). CDR1 and CDR2 from the germline V gene are SGHNT and YYREEE (reference sequence). V was cut by 4 bases and J by 3 bases, with 10 bases left in between. The CDR3 consists of 13 residues. The CDR3 spells CASSPGGHYGYTF. For the CDR3, the DNA is TGTGCCAGCAGCCCCGGGGGGCACTATGGCTACACCTTC.

This chain connects TRBV5-4 to TRBJ2-7; TRBD2 agrees at 7 bases. With 4 bases clipped from V and 3 bases from J, the junction kept 10 bases outside the gene matches. Germline CDR1 is SGHNT and CDR2 is YYREEE (reference sequence). The CDR3 has 15 amino acids. The CDR3 bases are TGTGCCAGCAGCCAACTGGGACTACCGTTCTACGAGCAGTACTTC. This gives the protein CASSQLGLPFYEQYF.

V usage is TRBV9 and J usage is TRBJ2-1, with D perhaps matching TRBD2 (5 bases). Trimming shortened V by 0 bases and J by 4 bases, and 11 bases separated the two germline ends. CDR3 size: 15 residues. In germline, CDR1 is SGDLS, CDR2 YYNGEE. The CDR3 bases are TGTGCCAGCAGCGTAGAATGGAGGAGGTACAATGAGCAGTTCTTC. The encoded protein is CASSVEWRRYNEQFF.

V and J are TRBV5-1 and TRBJ2-3; 8 bases match TRBD2. V trimming: 3 bases; J trimming: 1 base; junction bases outside the gene matches: 7. The V gene's germline CDR1 is SGHRS and CDR2 YFSETQ. CDR3 length equals 16 residues. In nucleotides, the CDR3 is TGCGCCAGCAGCTCTCAACGGGGGGGCCGCACAGATACGCAGTATTTT. As protein: CASSSQRGGRTDTQYF.

The CDR3 DNA follows: TGTGCCAGCAGTCGAGATGTCGGGACTAGCTTCCACGAGCAGTACTTC. It codes for CASSRDVGTSFHEQYF. The rearrangement links TRBV6-6 to TRBJ2-7, with 9 bases matching TRBD2. J lost 5 bases, V lost 5 bases, and 13 bases had no gene match. This CDR3 comprises 16 residues. CDR1 is MNHNY and CDR2 is SVGAGI in the germline V gene (reference sequence).

The rearrangement links TRBV28 to TRBJ2-7; D remains ambiguous. Trimming shortened V by 6 bases and J by 10 bases, and 16 bases separated the two germline ends. The CDR3 spans 12 residues. CDR1 is MDHEN, CDR2 SYDVKM, per germline. This CDR3 is CASSLEWSGQYF. CDR3 bases: TGTGCCAGCAGCCTTGAATGGTCAGGACAGTACTTC.

This sequence joins TRBV4-1 and TRBJ2-7; the D is unclear. V was trimmed by 4 bases and J by 0 bases, leaving 13 bases between them. The CDR3 has 15 amino acids. Germline loops: CDR1 MGHRA, CDR2 YSYEKL. This CDR3 is CASSLGPTASYEQYF. The DNA for the CDR3 is TGCGCCAGCAGCCTGGGCCCCACAGCCTCCTACGAGCAGTACTTC.

This clone appeared once. CDR3 sequence reads: CASSRGQGDGYTF. The CDR3 nucleotides are TGTGCCAGCAGCCGAGGACAGGGGGATGGCTACACCTTC. This chain uses TRBV3-1 (or the pseudogene TRBV3-2) with TRBJ1-2, with 10 bases fitting TRBD1. This CDR3 comprises 13 residues. CDR1 is LGHDT, CDR2 YNNKEL, per germline (reference sequence). V shed 4 bases, J shed 6 bases, and the junction held 2 bases outside the gene matches.

A single count supports this clone. The CDR3 DNA follows: TGTGCCAGTAGAAAGACAGGGTCAGAGACCCAGTACTTC. Its translation is CASRKTGSETQYF. This sequence joins TRBV19 and TRBJ2-5; TRBD1 matches at 7 bases. CDR1 and CDR2 from the germline V gene are LNHDA and SQIVND (reference sequence). CDR3 length: 13 residues. V was pared by 6 bases and J by 4 bases, with 5 bases of the junction left unmatched.

The chain recombines TRBV11-3 with TRBJ2-5; tentative D call: TRBD2 (7 bases). The CDR3 covers 16 residues. V was cut by 0 bases and J by 5 bases, with 16 bases left in between. Germline V gene lookup returns CDR1 SGHNT and CDR2 YENEEA. The CDR3 loop is CASSLDLGGRGETQYF. The CDR3 DNA reads TGTGCCAGCAGCTTAGATCTGGGGGGGCGCGGGGAGACCCAGTACTTC.

This clone was counted a single time. The chain couples TRBV6-5 to TRBJ2-1; 8 bases line up with TRBD2. Per germline, CDR1 MNHEY and CDR2 SVGAGI. Unmatched junction bases numbered 3, after V lost 4 bases and J lost 7 bases. The CDR3 runs to 13 residues. CDR3: CASSWGLGNEQFF. CDR3 in DNA: TGTGCCAGCAGTTGGGGACTAGGAAATGAGCAGTTCTTC.

The chain joins TRBV19 to TRBJ2-2; 8 nucleotides line up with TRBD1. The germline V gene encodes CDR1 LNHDA and CDR2 SQIVND (reference sequence). The CDR3 sequence is 15 residues long. V dropped 5 bases and J dropped 2; count of bases not matched to a gene: 4. This chain's CDR3 is CASSGGQANTGELFF. The DNA for the CDR3 is TGTGCCAGTAGTGGGGGACAGGCCAACACCGGGGAGCTGTTTTTT.

The J gene is TRBJ1-1, the V gene TRBV15; the D is unclear. In germline, CDR1 is LNHNV, CDR2 YYDKDF (reference sequence). The CDR3 runs to 15 residues. The ends were cut back, 2 bases at V and 5 bases at J, with 15 bases in the middle. This chain's CDR3 is CATSRSLEGGTEAFF. The CDR3 nucleotides are TGTGCCACCAGCAGATCCCTAGAGGGTGGGACTGAAGCTTTCTTT.

The rearrangement joins TRBV5-6 to TRBJ2-5, with D uncertain. There are 12 residues in the CDR3. Germline CDR1 is SGHDT and CDR2 is YYEEEE. Trimming removed 3 bases from V and 5 bases from J, with 8 bases in between. The CDR3, as DNA: TGTGCCAGCAGCTCCTCCGGGGAGACCCAGTACTTC. This sequence encodes CASSSSGETQYF.

This clone was recorded once. The genes are TRBV23-1 and TRBJ2-7; TRBD1 aligns across 7 bases. TRBV23-1 has ORF status, its function being uncertain. The CDR3 runs 17 residues. The ends lost 4 bases at V and 3 bases at J; junction bases unmatched: 15. This CDR3 reads CASSRKRRRTGLYEQYF. The DNA for the CDR3 is TGCGCCAGCAGTCGGAAAAGACGCCGGACAGGACTCTACGAGCAGTACTTC.

The chain recombines TRBV11-3 with TRBJ2-7; D remains unclear. Germline V gives CDR1 SGHNT, CDR2 YENEEA. The CDR3 has 16 amino acids. V lost 3 bases and J lost 0, with 15 bases in between. This chain's CDR3 is CASSLAAKVTSYEQYF. CDR3 DNA: TGTGCCAGCAGCTTGGCGGCCAAAGTTACCTCCTACGAGCAGTACTTC. The full variable domain, its missing parts supplied by reference TRBV11-3 and TRBJ2-7, is EAGVVQSPRYKIIEKKQPVAFWCNPISGHNTLYWYLQNLGQGPELLIRYENEEAVDDSQLPKDRFSAERLKGVDSTLKIQPAELGDSAVYLCASSLAAKVTSYEQYFGPGTRLTVT.

The DNA of the CDR3 is TGTGCCAGCAGTTACCCGACGACAGGGCTGACCTCTGGGGCCAACGTCCTGACTTTC. Residues: CASSYPTTGLTSGANVLTF. The V gene is TRBV6-2 or TRBV6-3, the J gene TRBJ2-6, with 7 bases fitting TRBD1. Germline V CDR1 and CDR2: MNHEY, SVGEGT. This CDR3 region has 19 residues. V gave up 2 bases and J gave up 0 bases; unmatched junction bases: 10.

The V gene is TRBV5-5, the J gene TRBJ2-3, with 7 bases identical to TRBD1. Germline V gives CDR1 SGHKS, CDR2 YYEKEE (reference sequence). There are 15 residues in the CDR3. V lost 4 bases to trimming and J lost 1 base; unmatched junction nucleotides: 6. CDR3 protein: CASSPTGLRTDTQYF. CDR3 nucleotides: TGTGCCAGCAGCCCGACAGGGCTACGCACAGATACGCAGTATTTT.

The chain joins TRBV11-3 to TRBJ2-1, with TRBD2 identical over 9 bases. V trimming: 6 bases; J trimming: 2 bases; junction bases outside the gene matches: 5. CDR1 and CDR2 from the germline V gene are SGHNT and YENEEA. The CDR3 runs to 15 residues. Written as DNA, the CDR3 is TGTGCCAGCAGACCGATAGCGGGGGCCTACAATGAGCAGTTCTTC. Translated: CASRPIAGAYNEQFF.

The chain recombines TRBV9 with TRBJ1-3; D not certain. Germline-derived CDR1 and CDR2 are SGDLS and YYNGEE. V gave up 4 bases and J gave up 0 bases, with 5 bases separating them. This CDR3 has 13 amino acids. The CDR3 region is CASSINSGNTIYF. The CDR3, as DNA: TGTGCCAGCAGCATAAACTCTGGAAACACCATATATTTT.

This clone rates as medium-sized. Here the CDR3 reads CASSLQGAATFGYTF. In DNA, the CDR3 is TGCGCCAGCAGCCTACAGGGGGCCGCAACGTTCGGCTACACCTTC. The chain employs TRBV4-1 and TRBJ1-2, with 9 bases aligning to TRBD1. The germline V gene has CDR1 MGHRA and CDR2 YSYEKL. V lost 4 bases to trimming and J lost 8 bases; unmatched junction nucleotides: 11. The CDR3 totals 15 residues.

V and J are TRBV5-1 and TRBJ2-2, with a tentative D call TRBD2 (6 bases). The CDR3 is 12 residues long. From germline, CDR1 is SGHRS and CDR2 YFSETQ. V was clipped by 3 bases and J by 6 bases, with 6 bases between them. The CDR3 sequence is CASSWGAGELFF. The CDR3 DNA follows: TGCGCCAGCAGCTGGGGGGCCGGGGAGCTGTTTTTT.

The gene calls are TRBV5-4 and TRBJ2-5, with a tentative D call TRBD2 (6 bases). Trimming stripped 3 bases from V and 5 bases from J, with 11 bases between. Per germline, CDR1 SGHNT and CDR2 YYREEE (reference sequence). The CDR3 is made up of 13 amino acids. The CDR3 protein is CASSSRGGETQYF. The CDR3, as DNA: TGTGCCAGCAGCTCGCGGGGTGGGGAGACCCAGTACTTC.

The chain is built from TRBV19 and TRBJ2-7, with D tentatively TRBD2 (6 bases). Trimming left V 5 bases short and J 4 bases short, with 18 bases between. The CDR3 extends over 15 amino acids. In germline, CDR1 is LNHDA, CDR2 SQIVND (reference sequence). The CDR3 here is CASSQTGDYLYEQYF. For the CDR3, the DNA is TGTGCCAGTAGTCAAACGGGAGACTACCTATACGAGCAGTACTTC.

This clone was seen only once. The chain employs TRBV7-8 and TRBJ1-1; 8 bases align to TRBD1. The CDR3 sequence is 16 residues long. Germline values: CDR1 SGHVS, CDR2 FQNEAQ. Germline trimming cut 3 bases from V and 0 bases from J; bases unmatched to any gene: 6. The CDR3, as DNA: TGTGCCAGCAGCTTCCGGGACAGGATTTTGAACACTGAAGCTTTCTTT. Its translation: CASSFRDRILNTEAFF. Combining the CDR3 with reference TRBV7-8 and TRBJ1-1 gives the whole variable domain GAGVSQSPRYKVAKRGQDVALRCDPISGHVSLFWYQQALGQGPEFLTYFQNEAQLDKSGLPSDRFFAERPEGSVSTLKIQRTQQEDSAVYLCASSFRDRILNTEAFFGQGTRLTVV.

The chain carries TRBV28 and TRBJ2-5; 9 nucleotides line up with TRBD2. CDR3 length: 16 residues. CDR1 and CDR2 (germline): MDHEN, SYDVKM. The J segment lost 6 bases and the V segment lost 3 bases, leaving 11 bases of the junction unmatched. This CDR3 is CASSFIAGGRGKTQYF. The CDR3 region has the DNA TGTGCCAGCAGTTTCATCGCGGGAGGGCGCGGGAAGACCCAGTACTTC.

This chain connects TRBV7-6 to TRBJ2-7; a weak D match, TRBD1 (6 bases). The CDR3 extends over 15 amino acids. CDR1 SGHVS and CDR2 FNYEAQ come from the germline V gene. V was pared by 2 bases and J by 6 bases, with 17 bases between. CDR3 nucleotides: TGTGCCAGCAGCTTAAGGACAGACGCTAGCTCCGAGCAGTACTTC. Translating gives CASSLRTDASSEQYF.

This chain uses TRBV9 with TRBJ2-2, with 8 bases matching TRBD2. V shed 4 bases and J 7 bases; nucleotides not matched to a gene: 12. The CDR3 runs to 16 residues. Germline CDR1 reads SGDLS; CDR2 reads YYNGEE. The CDR3 region has the DNA TGTGCCAGCAGCATCAGGGCGGGGGGCCTCGGCGGGGAGCTGTTTTTT. Protein sequence: CASSIRAGGLGGELFF.

To note about this clone: One end of the junction fails to match germline, which may point to a read error. This chain connects TRBV6-5 to TRBJ2-3; perhaps TRBD1 as D (6 bases). Per germline, CDR1 MNHEY and CDR2 SVGAGI. This CDR3 spans 14 amino acids. For the CDR3, the DNA is TGTGCCGGCAGTACACAGGGCTTCGCAGATACGCAGTATTTT. It encodes CAGSTQGFADTQYF.

The table lists this clone with a count of one. This chain connects TRBV5-1 to TRBJ2-1, with TRBD2 matching 12 bases. Losses at the gene ends were 0 bases for V and 9 bases for J; bases not matched to a gene: 10. In germline, CDR1 is SGHRS, CDR2 YFSETQ. The CDR3 has 17 amino acids. CDR3 nucleotide sequence: TGCGCCAGCAGCTTGGAATTGACTAGCGGGAGTAATAGTGAGCAGTTCTTC. Translating gives CASSLELTSGSNSEQFF. Full variable domain (rest looked up from reference TRBV5-1 and TRBJ2-1): KAGVTQTPRYLIKTRGQQVTLSCSPISGHRSVSWYQQTPGQGLQFLFEYFSETQRNKGNFPGRFSGRQFSNSRSEMNVSTLELGDSALYLCASSLELTSGSNSEQFFGPGTRLTVL.